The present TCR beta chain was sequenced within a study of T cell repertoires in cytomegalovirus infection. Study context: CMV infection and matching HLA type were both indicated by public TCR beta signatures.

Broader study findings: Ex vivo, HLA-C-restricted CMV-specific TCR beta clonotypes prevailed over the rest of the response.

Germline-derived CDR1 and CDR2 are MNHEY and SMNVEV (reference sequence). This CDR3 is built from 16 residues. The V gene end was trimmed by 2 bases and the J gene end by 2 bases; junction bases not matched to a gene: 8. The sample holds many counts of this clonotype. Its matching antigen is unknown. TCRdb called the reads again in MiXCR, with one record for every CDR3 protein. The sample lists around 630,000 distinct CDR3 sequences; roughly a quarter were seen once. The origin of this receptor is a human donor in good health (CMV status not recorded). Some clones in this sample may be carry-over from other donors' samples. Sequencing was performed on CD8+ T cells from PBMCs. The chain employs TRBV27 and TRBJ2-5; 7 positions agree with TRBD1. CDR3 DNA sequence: TGTGCCAGCAGTTTAAAAGCCGGGACAGATCAAGAGACCCAGTACTTC. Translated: CASSLKAGTDQETQYF.